The clone carrying this TCR beta chain was detected only a few times. The antigen is not known. The entry originates in a study of cytomegalovirus exposure and HLA in healthy donors. Study details: Around 180 million T cells yielded 100 million or so unique TCR beta sequences, as an earlier analysis found.

Broader study findings: For cytomegalovirus status, the classifier reportedly gave diagnoses with high specificity and sensitivity. As a later analysis showed, a missense DCLRE1C variant was linked to trimming of TCR beta V- and J-genes. Cytomegalovirus-associated TCR beta chains were listed, numbering 150 to 200.

Use of 60 Vbeta and 13 Jbeta primers characterized the PCR. TCRdb's table, derived via immunoSEQ multiplex PCR, lists solely in-frame clones and lacks some. This table has 110,000 or so clones, almost 70% appearing once. Specimen: PBMCs. The TCR comes from a man under 40 in good health and CMV-seronegative.

The CDR3 DNA follows: TGTGCCAGCAGCCAGACTCTAGCGGGAGCGTTGTCCGGGGAGCTGTTTTTT. Protein product: CASSQTLAGALSGELFF. V and J are TRBV4-2 and TRBJ2-2, with 10 bases matching TRBD2. This CDR3 is built from 17 residues. CDR1 and CDR2 from the germline V gene are LGHNA and YNFKEQ. V lost 3 bases to trimming and J lost 6 bases; unmatched junction nucleotides: 10.